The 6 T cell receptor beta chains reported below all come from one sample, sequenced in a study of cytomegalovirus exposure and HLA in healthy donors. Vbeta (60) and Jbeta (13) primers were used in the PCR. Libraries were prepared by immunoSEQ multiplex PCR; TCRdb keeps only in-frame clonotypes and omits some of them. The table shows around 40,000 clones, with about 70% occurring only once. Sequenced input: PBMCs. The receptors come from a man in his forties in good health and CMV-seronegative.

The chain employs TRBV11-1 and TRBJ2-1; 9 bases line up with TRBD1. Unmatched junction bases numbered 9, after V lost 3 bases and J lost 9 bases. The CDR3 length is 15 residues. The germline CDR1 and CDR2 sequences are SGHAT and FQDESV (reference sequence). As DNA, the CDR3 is TGTGCCAGCAGCTTTCCCGGGACAGGGTGGGGTGAGCAGTTCTTC. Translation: CASSFPGTGWGEQFF.

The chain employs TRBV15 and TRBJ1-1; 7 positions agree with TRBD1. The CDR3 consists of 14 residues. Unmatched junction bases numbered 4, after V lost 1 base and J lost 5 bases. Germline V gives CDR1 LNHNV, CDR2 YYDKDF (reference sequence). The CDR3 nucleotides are TGTGCCACCAGCAGAGGACAGGGAGGTACTGAAGCTTTCTTT. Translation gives CATSRGQGGTEAFF.

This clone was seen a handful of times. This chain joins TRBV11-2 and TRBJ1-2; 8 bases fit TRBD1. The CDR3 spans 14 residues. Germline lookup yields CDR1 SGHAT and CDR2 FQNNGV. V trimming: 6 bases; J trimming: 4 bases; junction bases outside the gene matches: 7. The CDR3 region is CASRMDRALYGYTF. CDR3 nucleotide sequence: TGTGCCAGCAGAATGGACAGGGCTCTCTATGGCTACACCTTC. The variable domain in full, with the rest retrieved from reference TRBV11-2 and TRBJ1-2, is EAGVAQSPRYKIIEKRQSVAFWCNPISGHATLYWYQQILGQGPKLLIQFQNNGVVDDSQLPKDRFSAERLKGVDSTLKIQPAKLEDSAVYLCASRMDRALYGYTFGSGTRLTVV.

The CDR3 reads CASEEDNSPLHF. CDR3 nucleotide sequence: TGTGCCAGCGAAGAGGATAATTCACCCCTCCACTTT. J is TRBJ1-6 and V is TRBV2; D unresolved. Trimming stripped 8 bases from V and 5 bases from J, with 7 bases between. This CDR3 contains 12 residues. From germline, CDR1 is SNHLY and CDR2 FYNNEI.

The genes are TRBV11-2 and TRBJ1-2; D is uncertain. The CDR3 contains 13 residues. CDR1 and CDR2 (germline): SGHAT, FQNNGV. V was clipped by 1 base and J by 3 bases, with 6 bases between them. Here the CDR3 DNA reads TGTGCCAGCAGCTTAGGTGCGGACTATGGCTACACCTTC. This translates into CASSLGADYGYTF.

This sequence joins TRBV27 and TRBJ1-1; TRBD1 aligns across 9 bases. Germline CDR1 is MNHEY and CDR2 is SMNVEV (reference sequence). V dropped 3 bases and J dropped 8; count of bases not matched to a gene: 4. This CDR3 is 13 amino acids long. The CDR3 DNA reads TGTGCCAGCAGTTTCCTCGGACAGGGGGAAGCTTTCTTT. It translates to CASSFLGQGEAFF.